The 13 T cell receptor beta chains given below trace back to one sample, sequenced in a study of blood T cells in healthy people across ages. Next came a second PCR, run for about 6 to 12 cycles, which used a sample-barcoded 5' primer along with a J-beta primer mix. Via MiXCR, TCRdb re-called the 5' RACE reads, giving one row per CDR3 protein. The sample consists of about 1,000,000 distinct CDR3 sequences, 40% to 45% of them appearing once. The sample comprised blood. These receptors all come from a woman in her sixties or seventies in good health.

V gene TRBV28 combines with J gene TRBJ2-7; 7 bases agree with TRBD1. Germline V gene sequence: CDR1 MDHEN, CDR2 SYDVKM. CDR3 length equals 16 residues. The junction had 9 bases not matched to a gene; V was cut back by 4 bases and J by 0 bases. Here the CDR3 reads CASSSRTGAGSYEQYF. The CDR3 nucleotides read TGTGCCAGCAGTTCCCGGACAGGAGCAGGCTCCTACGAGCAGTACTTC.

The chain combines TRBV20-1 with TRBJ1-2; D is uncertain. V dropped 6 bases and J dropped 4 bases, with 12 bases sitting between them. Looked up from germline, CDR1 is DFQATT and CDR2 is SNEGSKA (reference sequence). There are 12 residues in the CDR3. Written as DNA, the CDR3 is TGCAGTGCCCCCTCGTGGTCCTATGGCTACACCTTC. Translating it yields CSAPSWSYGYTF.

The chain uses TRBV12-3 or TRBV12-4 and TRBJ1-2; D not resolved. V dropped 0 bases and J dropped 8 bases, with 16 bases sitting between them. This CDR3 has 15 residues. CDR3 DNA sequence: TGTGCCAGCAGTTTAGCCGATCGGACCTCGGGAGGCTACACCTTC. Translating gives CASSLADRTSGGYTF.

This clonotype has only a few counts. V usage is TRBV12-3 or TRBV12-4 and J usage is TRBJ2-7, with TRBD2 identical over 9 bases. V trimming: 6 bases; J trimming: 1 base; junction bases outside the gene matches: 4. This CDR3 is 14 amino acids long. The CDR3 is CASSVLAGSYEQYF. CDR3 sequence (DNA): TGTGCCAGCAGCGTCCTAGCGGGATCCTACGAGCAGTACTTC.

This chain connects TRBV28 to TRBJ2-1; the D is unclear. The CDR3 is 13 amino acids. Germline CDR1 MDHEN, CDR2 SYDVKM. In DNA, the CDR3 is TGTGCTGGCAGTTTATCTTACGGCAATGAGCAGTTCTTC. Protein sequence: CAGSLSYGNEQFF.

The chain links TRBV10-3 to TRBJ2-7, with TRBD1 matching over 7 bases. The CDR3 covers 13 residues. Germline CDR1 reads ENHRY; CDR2 reads SYGVKD. The trim removed 8 bases at V and 3 bases at J, leaving 7 bases unmatched. The CDR3 DNA is TGTGCCATCGCCGGGACAGATCTCTACGAGCAGTACTTC. Translating gives CAIAGTDLYEQYF.

This clonotype was detected only a few times. The rearrangement joins TRBV7-2 to TRBJ2-7; D is tentatively TRBD1 or TRBD2 (5 bases each). V was trimmed by 4 bases and J by 2 bases, leaving 15 bases between them. The CDR3 totals 15 residues. Per germline, CDR1 SGHTA and CDR2 FQGNSA. The CDR3, as DNA: TGTGCCAGCAGCTCGAGGGGTCGGACCACCTACGAGCAGTACTTC. Translating it yields CASSSRGRTTYEQYF.

This clonotype was picked up one time. The rearrangement uses TRBV6-5 and TRBJ2-3; no definite D call. The germline gives CDR1 MNHEY, CDR2 SVGAGI. V lost 9 bases to trimming and J lost 1 base, with 2 bases between them. The CDR3 length is 10 residues. This chain's CDR3 is CARCTDTQYF. DNA of the CDR3: TGTGCCAGATGCACAGATACGCAGTATTTT.

This clonotype was counted only a few times. The rearrangement links TRBV27 to TRBJ2-3; D is possibly TRBD1 (6 bases). Trimming took 7 bases from V and 6 from J, leaving 23 bases between them. The length of the CDR3 is 16 residues. CDR1 MNHEY and CDR2 SMNVEV come from the germline V gene (reference sequence). In DNA form, the CDR3 reads TGTGCCAGCACCGCAAGAGCCGGGACACTCCCGGATACGCAGTATTTT. Translating gives CASTARAGTLPDTQYF.

The chain combines TRBV4-1 with TRBJ2-7; possible D gene TRBD1, 6 bases. Germline-derived CDR1 and CDR2 are MGHRA and YSYEKL. The CDR3 extends over 15 amino acids. V lost 4 bases, J lost 0 bases, and 13 bases lay in between. In DNA form, the CDR3 reads TGCGCCAGCAGCCTACAGGGCTACAGCTCCTACGAGCAGTACTTC. This gives the protein CASSLQGYSSYEQYF.

This sequence joins TRBV10-3 and TRBJ2-3; 11 bases map to TRBD2. Per the germline V gene, CDR1 is ENHRY and CDR2 is SYGVKD. Losses at the gene ends were 8 bases for V and 2 bases for J; bases not matched to a gene: 9. CDR3 length: 16 amino acids. The CDR3 sequence: CAIGGATSGITDTQYF. The CDR3 DNA follows: TGTGCCATCGGTGGGGCGACTAGCGGGATCACAGATACGCAGTATTTT.

The V call is TRBV3-1, the J call TRBJ2-3; D ambiguous. Trimming left V 1 base short and J 2 bases short, with 13 bases between. Germline lookup yields CDR1 LGHDT and CDR2 YNNKEL (reference sequence). This CDR3 spans 16 amino acids. CDR3 sequence: CASSQGTAPLTDTQYF. CDR3 nucleotide sequence: TGTGCCAGCAGCCAAGGCACAGCACCCCTCACAGATACGCAGTATTTT.

This clonotype occurred once. J is TRBJ2-1 and V is TRBV5-1; 7 bases fit TRBD1. V shed 5 bases, J shed 5 bases, and the junction held 4 bases outside the gene matches. This CDR3 spans 13 amino acids. Germline V gene data show CDR1 as SGHRS and CDR2 as YFSETQ. CDR3 sequence (DNA): TGCGCCAGCAGTGTGGGACAGAACAATGAGCAGTTCTTC. Translating it yields CASSVGQNNEQFF.